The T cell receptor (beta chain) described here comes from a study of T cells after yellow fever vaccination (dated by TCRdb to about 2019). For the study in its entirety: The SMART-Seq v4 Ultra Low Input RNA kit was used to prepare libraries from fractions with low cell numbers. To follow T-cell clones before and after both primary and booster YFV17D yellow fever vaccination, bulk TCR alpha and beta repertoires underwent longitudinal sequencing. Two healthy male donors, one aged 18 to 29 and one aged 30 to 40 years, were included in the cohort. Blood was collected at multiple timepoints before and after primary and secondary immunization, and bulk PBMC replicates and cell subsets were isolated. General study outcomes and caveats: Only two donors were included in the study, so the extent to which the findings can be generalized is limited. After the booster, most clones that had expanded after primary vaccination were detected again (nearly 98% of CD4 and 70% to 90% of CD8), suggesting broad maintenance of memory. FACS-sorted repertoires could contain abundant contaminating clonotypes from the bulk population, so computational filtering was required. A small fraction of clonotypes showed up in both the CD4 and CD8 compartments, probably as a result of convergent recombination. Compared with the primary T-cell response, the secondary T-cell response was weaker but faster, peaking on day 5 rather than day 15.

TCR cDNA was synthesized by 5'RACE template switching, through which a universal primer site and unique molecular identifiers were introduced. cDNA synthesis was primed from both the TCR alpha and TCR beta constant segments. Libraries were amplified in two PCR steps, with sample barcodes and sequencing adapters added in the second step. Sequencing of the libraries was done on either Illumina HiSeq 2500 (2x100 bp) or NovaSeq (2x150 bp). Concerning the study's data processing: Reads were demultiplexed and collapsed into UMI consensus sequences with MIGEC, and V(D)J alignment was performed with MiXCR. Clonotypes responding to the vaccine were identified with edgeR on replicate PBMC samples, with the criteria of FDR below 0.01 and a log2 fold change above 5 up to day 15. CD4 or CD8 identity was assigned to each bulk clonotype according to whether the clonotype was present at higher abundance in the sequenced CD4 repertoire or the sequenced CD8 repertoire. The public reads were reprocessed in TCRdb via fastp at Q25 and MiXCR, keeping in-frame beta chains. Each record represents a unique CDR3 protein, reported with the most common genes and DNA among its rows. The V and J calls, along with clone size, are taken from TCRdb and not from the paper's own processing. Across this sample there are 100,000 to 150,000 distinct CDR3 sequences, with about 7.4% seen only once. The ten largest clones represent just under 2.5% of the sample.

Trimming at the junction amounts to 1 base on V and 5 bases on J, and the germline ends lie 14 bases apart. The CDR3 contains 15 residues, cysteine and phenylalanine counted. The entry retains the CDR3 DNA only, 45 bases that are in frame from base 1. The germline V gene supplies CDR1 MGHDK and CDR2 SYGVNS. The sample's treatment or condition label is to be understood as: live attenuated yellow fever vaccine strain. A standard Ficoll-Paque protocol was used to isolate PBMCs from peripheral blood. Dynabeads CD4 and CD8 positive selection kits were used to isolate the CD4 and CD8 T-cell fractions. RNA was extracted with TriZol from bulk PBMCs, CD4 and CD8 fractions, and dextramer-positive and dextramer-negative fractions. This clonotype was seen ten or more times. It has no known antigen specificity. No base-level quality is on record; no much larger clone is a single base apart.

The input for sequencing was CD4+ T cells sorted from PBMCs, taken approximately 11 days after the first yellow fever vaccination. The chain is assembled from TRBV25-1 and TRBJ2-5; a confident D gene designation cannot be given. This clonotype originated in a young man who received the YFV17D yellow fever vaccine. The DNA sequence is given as TGTGCCAGCAGTGAATCCGGGCGGATGGGGGAGACCCAGTACTTC. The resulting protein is CASSESGRMGETQYF.